Below, one TCR beta chain is given with its context. This clonotype has just a few counts. Its antigen has not been determined. The sample holds no much larger clone one base away, and base qualities are not on file. Looking up the germline V gene yields CDR1 SGHVS and CDR2 FQNEAQ. The CDR3 starts with the cysteine, ends with the phenylalanine, and has 13 residues. Solely the CDR3 DNA is kept, with 39 bases framed from the first base. At the junction V is shortened by 5 bases and J by 4 bases, with 11 bases in between. These data belong to a study of CD8 T cells in ankylosing spondylitis (dated by TCRdb to 2017 to 2019). Turning to the overall study: T cell receptor beta repertoires were profiled in healthy donors and ankylosing spondylitis patients so that disease-linked TCR variants could be found. Samples of peripheral blood were taken, and for ankylosing spondylitis patients, synovial fluid was collected as well. The full study cohort comprised 25 or so ankylosing spondylitis patients and around 100 healthy donors. Study-wide findings and limitations: Some motif variants were previously reported in synovial fluid and blood of reactive arthritis patients, suggesting common disease-initiation mechanisms. The disease-linked clones had a CD8+ phenotype and were found at relatively low frequencies in peripheral blood. A TCR beta motif made up of fewer than 10 highly homologous amino acid variants appeared to be characteristic of blood from ankylosing spondylitis patients. The disease-linked clones were reported as significantly enriched in matched synovial fluid samples from ankylosing spondylitis patients.

Sequencing instrument: Illumina HiSeq 2500. Quantitative 5'-RACE with molecular barcodes was used to prepare TCR beta libraries. As for how the authors treated the data: To identify disease-linked TCR variants, a new computational method was used, one built on a probabilistic model of VDJ rearrangement. Starting from the raw public reads, TCRdb applied fastp trimming at Q25, assembled clones with MiXCR and retained in-frame beta chains. Every distinct CDR3 protein forms one entry, paired with its most common genes and DNA. TCRdb, not the authors, supplied the V and J calls. This sample holds 750,000 to 850,000 distinct CDR3 sequences; about 10% were observed only once. Approximately 0.5% of the sample lies in the top ten.

Recombination linked TRBV7-8 to TRBJ2-5, with the D gene tentatively TRBD1 or TRBD2, based on 5 matching bases in each. This TCR came from a male donor with ankylosing spondylitis. Sequencing used blood, either unsorted or a sorted T cell fraction (not recorded which). Here the CDR3 is given as CASSRERGETQYF. Read as DNA, the sequence is TGTGCCAGCAGCCGTGAGAGGGGAGAGACCCAGTACTTC.